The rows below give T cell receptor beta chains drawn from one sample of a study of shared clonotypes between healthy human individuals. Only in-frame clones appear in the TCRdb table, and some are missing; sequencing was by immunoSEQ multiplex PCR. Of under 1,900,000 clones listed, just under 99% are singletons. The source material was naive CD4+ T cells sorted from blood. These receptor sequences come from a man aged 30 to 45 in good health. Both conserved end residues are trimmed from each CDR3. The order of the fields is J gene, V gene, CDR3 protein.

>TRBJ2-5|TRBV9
ASSPGLAVINQETQY
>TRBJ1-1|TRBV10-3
AISESTGVNTEAF
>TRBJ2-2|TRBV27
ASSPGLPRAPGELF
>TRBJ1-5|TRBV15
ATSRARRVNQPQH
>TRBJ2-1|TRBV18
ASSTSAPTQGARDEQF
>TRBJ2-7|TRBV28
ASSSPDGGPDEQY
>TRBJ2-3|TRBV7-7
ASSLVAGVVGTDTQY
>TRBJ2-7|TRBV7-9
ASSLVDGSRTYEQY
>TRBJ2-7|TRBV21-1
ASSTPPGLSSYEQY
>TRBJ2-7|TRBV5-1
ASSLGVDEQY
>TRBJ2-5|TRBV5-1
ASSIQTGIQETQY
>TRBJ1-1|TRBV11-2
ASSFTQSSEAF
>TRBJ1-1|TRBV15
ATSRDLGGTEAF
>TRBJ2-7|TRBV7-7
ASSPGTSGYEQY
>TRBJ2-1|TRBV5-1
ASSLPGRSDEQF